This entry lists 8 T cell receptor beta chains sequenced from one sample in a study of T-cell reconstitution after alpha-beta-depleted transplantation in children. The authors prepared the TCRbeta library with unique molecular identifiers. Each CDR3 protein is one row after TCRdb ran MiXCR on the PCR reads. The data show a few hundred thousand distinct CDR3 sequences, roughly 27% seen once. Source: PBMCs, taken before TCRalphabeta/CD19-depleted stem cell transplant. The receptor source for this set is a boy under two years old with Wiskott-Aldrich syndrome, due to receive a stem cell transplant.

In DNA, the CDR3 is TGTGCCAGCAGCAAAGAGGGAGCAAATCAGCCCCAGCATTTT. Translation gives CASSKEGANQPQHF. J is TRBJ1-5 and V is TRBV16, with no clear D. The length of the CDR3 is 14 residues. Deletions cut 5 bases from V and 4 bases from J, with 12 bases between. Germline-derived CDR1 and CDR2 are KGHSY and FQNENV.

This clonotype was observed a few times. The J gene is TRBJ2-7, the V gene TRBV6-1; the D gene could be TRBD1 or TRBD2 (5 bases each). Trimming took off 4 bases at V and 0 bases at J, with 10 bases between the two ends. Germline lookup yields CDR1 MNHNS and CDR2 SASEGT. The CDR3 totals 14 residues. The CDR3, as DNA: TGTGCCAGCAGTGGTTTCGGGACCTCCTACGAGCAGTACTTC. This gives the protein CASSGFGTSYEQYF.

This clonotype has just a few counts. The chain employs TRBV4-1 and TRBJ2-1; D gene uncertain. The CDR3 is 11 amino acids. The germline V and J ends were trimmed by 1 base and 8 bases, with 3 bases remaining between them. The germline CDR1 and CDR2 sequences are MGHRA and YSYEKL. CDR3 sequence: CASSQVHEQFF. The CDR3 coding sequence is TGCGCCAGCAGCCAAGTTCATGAGCAGTTCTTC.

V and J are TRBV20-1 and TRBJ2-1, with no clear D. The V end was cut by 1 base, the J end by 6 bases, with 10 bases between. CDR1 and CDR2 (germline): DFQATT, SNEGSKA (reference sequence). The CDR3 is 13 amino acids. CDR3 nucleotide sequence: TGCAGTGCTAGAGGTACAGCAGGCAATGAGCAGTTCTTC. This sequence encodes CSARGTAGNEQFF.

This clonotype was observed a few times. The chain has TRBV6-2 or TRBV6-3 and TRBJ2-2; 9 bases map to TRBD2. The junction had 8 bases not matched to a gene; V was cut back by 4 bases and J by 2 bases. This CDR3 contains 17 residues. In germline, CDR1 is MNHEY, CDR2 SVGEGT. CDR3 region: CASSSILAGRNTGELFF. The CDR3 bases are TGTGCCAGCAGTTCCATCCTAGCGGGACGAAACACCGGGGAGCTGTTTTTT.

This clonotype occurred many times. CDR3 bases: TGTGCCAGCAGCCAAGGGGCGGAGACCCAGTACTTC. It is translated as CASSQGAETQYF. This sequence joins TRBV4-2 and TRBJ2-5; unclear D gene. CDR1 LGHNA and CDR2 YNFKEQ come from the germline V gene. The V and J ends lost 1 base and 5 bases respectively, with 5 bases between them. The CDR3 is 12 amino acids.

The J gene is TRBJ1-5, the V gene TRBV21-1; the table's D call, TRBD1, has no DNA check behind it. TRBV21-1 is a pseudogene locus. The CDR3 has 20 residues. The CDR3 loop is CASSKGLRQGIRPSNQPQHF. CDR3 nucleotides: TGTGCCAGCAGCAAAGGCTTAAGGCAGGGGATAAGGCCGAGCAATCAGCCCCAGCATTTT.

This rearrangement joins TRBV7-9 to TRBJ1-1; D unresolved. Looked up from germline, CDR1 is SEHNR and CDR2 is FQNEAQ (reference sequence). The CDR3 loop spans 11 amino acids. V shed 8 bases and J shed 6 bases, with 10 bases lying between them. The CDR3 spells CASGPLAEAFF. The CDR3 nucleotides read TGTGCCAGCGGCCCTCTTGCTGAAGCTTTCTTT.